This entry lists 7 T cell receptor beta chains sequenced from one sample in a study of T cell responses to AZD1222 COVID-19 vaccine. Libraries were prepared by immunoSEQ multiplex PCR; TCRdb keeps only in-frame clonotypes and omits some of them. The data contain about 70,000 clones, around 85% of them seen just once; the ten biggest clones take up about a fifth. The sample in question was peripheral blood, obtained on day 0 of AZD1222 vaccination. These receptors were taken from an adult in good health.

The gene calls are TRBV4-2 and TRBJ1-1; perhaps TRBD1 as D (5 bases). Germline V gene data show CDR1 as LGHNA and CDR2 as YNFKEQ. Trimming shortened V by 0 bases and J by 5 bases, and 16 bases separated the two germline ends. The CDR3 is 16 residues long. This CDR3 reads CASSQDQGTRGTEAFF. The CDR3, as DNA: TGTGCCAGCAGCCAAGATCAGGGAACGCGGGGGACTGAAGCTTTCTTT.

J is TRBJ2-7 and V is TRBV24-1; 9 bases align to TRBD1. After removal of 4 bases from V and 0 bases from J, the junction contained 9 bases not matched to a gene. Germline values: CDR1 KGHDR, CDR2 SFDVKD. The CDR3 contains 17 residues. The CDR3 DNA is TGTGCCACCAGTGAGATACCTACAGGGGGCAGCTCCTACGAGCAGTACTTC. It encodes CATSEIPTGGSSYEQYF.

The chain employs TRBV20-1 and TRBJ1-2; a weak D match, TRBD1 (5 bases). The ends were cut back, 3 bases at V and 7 bases at J, with 9 bases in the middle. Germline V gene sequence: CDR1 DFQATT, CDR2 SNEGSKA (reference sequence). This CDR3 has 11 amino acids. The DNA for the CDR3 is TGCAGTGCTAGTGGGGACGGTGGCTACACCTTC. The encoded protein is CSASGDGGYTF.

V is TRBV19 and J is TRBJ2-1; TRBD2 matches 13 bases. There are 15 residues in the CDR3. The trim removed 6 bases at V and 7 bases at J, leaving 6 bases unmatched. Looked up from germline, CDR1 is LNHDA and CDR2 is SQIVND (reference sequence). This chain's CDR3 is CASSTGTSGKNEQFF. The CDR3 coding sequence is TGTGCCAGTAGCACCGGGACTAGCGGGAAGAATGAGCAGTTCTTC.

The chain combines TRBV6-5 with TRBJ2-2, with D possibly TRBD2 on 5 matching bases. Between the trimmed V and J ends, which lost 7 bases and 1 base, there was a span of 10 bases. Germline V gives CDR1 MNHEY, CDR2 SVGAGI. This CDR3 is built from 14 residues. The CDR3 nucleotides read TGTGCCAGCAAGCGGACGGGGAACACCGGGGAGCTGTTTTTT. This sequence encodes CASKRTGNTGELFF.

The chain employs TRBV28 and TRBJ2-3, with D hard to call. The CDR3 contains 16 residues. Trimming took off 8 bases at V and 0 bases at J, with 18 bases between the two ends. Germline V lookup: CDR1 MDHEN, CDR2 SYDVKM. The CDR3 here is CASSPTRTASTDTQYF. As DNA, the CDR3 is TGTGCCAGCTCCCCTACCCGGACCGCTAGCACAGATACGCAGTATTTT.

This clone occurred once. CDR3 bases: TGTGCCAGCAGCCAGGAGGGTTCAGGGGAGCTGTTTTTT. It specifies CASSQEGSGELFF. The chain joins TRBV14 to TRBJ2-2, with D maybe TRBD2 (6 bases). The CDR3 sequence is 13 residues long. The germline gives CDR1 SGHDN, CDR2 FVKESK. V lost 3 bases, J lost 8 bases, and 10 bases lay in between.